The entry below describes one TCR beta chain. CDR3 size: 15 residues. V was shortened by 1 base and J by 2 bases, with 11 bases between the two germline ends. Germline V lookup: CDR1 SGHTA, CDR2 FQGNSA. The method was immunoSEQ multiplex PCR; TCRdb's version includes in-frame clones alone and lacks a portion of them. The sample includes roughly 200,000 clones, 88% seen only once; the top ten take roughly 1.6%. This record comes from a study of blood T cell repertoires in COVID-19. The clonotype originates from a man aged 18 to 29 with active or convalescent COVID-19. This chain links TRBV7-2 with TRBJ1-2, with D possibly being TRBD1 (5 bases). The specimen was peripheral blood. The DNA for the CDR3 is TGTGCCAGCAGCTTAGATGGACACCCAAACTATGGCTACACCTTC. Translated: CASSLDGHPNYGYTF.